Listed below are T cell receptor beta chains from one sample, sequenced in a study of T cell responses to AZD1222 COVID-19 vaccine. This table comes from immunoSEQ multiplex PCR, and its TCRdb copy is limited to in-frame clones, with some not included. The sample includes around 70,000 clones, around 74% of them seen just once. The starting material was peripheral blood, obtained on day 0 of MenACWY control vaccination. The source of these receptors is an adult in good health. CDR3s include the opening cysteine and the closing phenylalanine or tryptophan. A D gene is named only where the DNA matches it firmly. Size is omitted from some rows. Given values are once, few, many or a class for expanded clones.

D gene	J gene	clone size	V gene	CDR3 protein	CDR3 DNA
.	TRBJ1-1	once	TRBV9	CASSSRTDPFTEAFF	TGTGCCAGCAGCTCCCGGACAGACCCCTTCACTGAAGCTTTCTTT
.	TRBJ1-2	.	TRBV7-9	CASSGAQGQTGGYTF	TGTGCCAGCAGCGGGGCGCAGGGGCAGACGGGTGGCTACACCTTC
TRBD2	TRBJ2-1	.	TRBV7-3	CASSPRGGRAFNEQFF	TGTGCCAGCAGCCCAAGGGGCGGGAGGGCCTTCAATGAGCAGTTCTTC
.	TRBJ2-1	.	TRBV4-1	CASSQASKPHEQFF	TGCGCCAGCAGCCAAGCGTCCAAGCCACATGAGCAGTTCTTC
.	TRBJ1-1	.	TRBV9	CASSVVTDSGAFF	TGTGCCAGCAGCGTAGTGACAGACAGCGGCGCTTTCTTT
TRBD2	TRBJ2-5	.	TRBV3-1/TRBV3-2	CASSQPLRGSGGGETQYF	TGTGCCAGCAGCCAACCTCTGAGGGGTAGCGGGGGCGGGGAGACCCAGTACTTC
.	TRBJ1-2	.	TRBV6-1	CASSESGGRGYTF	TGTGCCAGCAGTGAATCCGGGGGTCGTGGCTACACCTTC
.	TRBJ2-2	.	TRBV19	CASSMGGSYTGELFF	TGTGCCAGTAGTATGGGGGGTAGTTACACCGGGGAGCTGTTTTTT
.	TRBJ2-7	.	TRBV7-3	CASSLGPSGEQYF	TGTGCCAGCAGCTTAGGTCCGTCGGGCGAGCAGTACTTC
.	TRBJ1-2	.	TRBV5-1	CASSLGRGGGYTF	TGCGCCAGCAGCTTGGGCCGGGGAGGTGGCTACACCTTC
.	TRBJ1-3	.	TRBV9	CASSLNPGGGNTIYF	TGTGCCAGCAGCCTCAACCCGGGAGGAGGAAACACCATATATTTT
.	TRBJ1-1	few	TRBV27	CASVRNTEAFF	TGTGCCAGTGTCCGAAACACTGAAGCTTTCTTT
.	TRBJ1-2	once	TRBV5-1	CASSLDWDGYTF	TGCGCCAGCAGCTTGGATTGGGATGGCTACACCTTC
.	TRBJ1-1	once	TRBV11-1	CASSPWGDWNTEAFF	TGTGCCAGCAGTCCCTGGGGGGATTGGAACACTGAAGCTTTCTTT
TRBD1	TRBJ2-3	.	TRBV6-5	CASSIGGGYTDTQYF	TGTGCCAGCTCCATAGGGGGCGGGTACACAGATACGCAGTATTTT
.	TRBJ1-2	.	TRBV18	CASSPPANLNYGYTF	TGTGCCAGCTCACCCCCTGCTAACCTAAACTATGGCTACACCTTC
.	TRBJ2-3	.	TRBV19	CASMDRKTYTDTQYF	TGTGCCAGTATGGACAGAAAAACTTACACAGATACGCAGTATTTT
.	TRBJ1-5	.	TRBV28	CASSLDPPDRPQHF	TGTGCCAGCAGTTTAGATCCGCCTGATCGTCCCCAGCATTTT
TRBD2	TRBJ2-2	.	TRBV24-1	CATGTSGTPRGELFF	TGTGCCACCGGGACTAGCGGGACCCCCAGGGGGGAGCTGTTTTTT
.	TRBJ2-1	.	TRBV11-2	CASRTGTTVYNEQFF	TGTGCCAGCCGAACCGGGACAACGGTGTACAATGAGCAGTTCTTC
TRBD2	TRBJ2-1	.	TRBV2	CASSKKLAGWQDEQFF	TGTGCCAGCAGTAAGAAGCTAGCGGGGTGGCAGGATGAGCAGTTCTTC
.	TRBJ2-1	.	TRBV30	CAWSEQAREQFF	TGTGCCTGGAGTGAACAGGCACGCGAGCAGTTCTTC
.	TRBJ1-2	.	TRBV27	CASSPGGPSSNYGYTF	TGTGCCAGCAGTCCGGGGGGCCCCTCCTCTAACTATGGCTACACCTTC
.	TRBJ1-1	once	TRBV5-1	CASSRSEGNTEAFF	TGCGCCAGCAGCCGATCGGAAGGGAACACTGAAGCTTTCTTT